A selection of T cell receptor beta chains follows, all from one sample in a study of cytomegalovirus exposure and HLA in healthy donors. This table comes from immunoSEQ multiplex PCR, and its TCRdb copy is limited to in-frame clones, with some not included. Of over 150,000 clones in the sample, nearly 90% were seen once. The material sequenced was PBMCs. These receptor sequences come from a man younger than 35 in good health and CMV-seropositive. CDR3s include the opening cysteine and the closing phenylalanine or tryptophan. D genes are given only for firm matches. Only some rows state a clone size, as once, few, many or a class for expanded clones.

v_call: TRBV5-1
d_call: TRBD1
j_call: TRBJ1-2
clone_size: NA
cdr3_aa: CASSWVGQGDYGYTF
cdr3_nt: TGCGCCAGCAGCTGGGTAGGACAGGGGGACTATGGCTACACCTTC

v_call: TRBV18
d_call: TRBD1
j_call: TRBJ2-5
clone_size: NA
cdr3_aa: CASSDRDVGTQYF
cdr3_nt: TGTGCCAGCTCTGACAGGGATGTCGGGACCCAGTACTTC

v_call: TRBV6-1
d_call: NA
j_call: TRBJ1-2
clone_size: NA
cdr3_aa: CASSEALAGGYTF
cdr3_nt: TGTGCCAGCAGTGAAGCGCTGGCGGGTGGCTACACCTTC

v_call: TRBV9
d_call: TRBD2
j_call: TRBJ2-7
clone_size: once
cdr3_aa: CASSPGTSGYEQYF
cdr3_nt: TGTGCCAGCAGCCCAGGGACTAGTGGTTACGAGCAGTACTTC

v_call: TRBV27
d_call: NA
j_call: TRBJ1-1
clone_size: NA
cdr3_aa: CASRDRGNTEAFF
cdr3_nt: TGTGCCAGCAGAGATAGGGGGAACACTGAAGCTTTCTTT

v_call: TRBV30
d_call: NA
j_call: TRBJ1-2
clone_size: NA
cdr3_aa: CAWSVLEATSYGYTF
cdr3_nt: TGTGCCTGGAGTGTACTTGAAGCAACCTCGTATGGCTACACCTTC

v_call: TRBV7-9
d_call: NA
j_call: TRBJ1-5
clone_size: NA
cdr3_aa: CASSLPGNQPQHF
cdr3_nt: TGTGCCAGCAGCTTGCCGGGGAATCAGCCCCAGCATTTT

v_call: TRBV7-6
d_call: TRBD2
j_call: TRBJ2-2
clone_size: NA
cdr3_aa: CASSLEAGASGELFF
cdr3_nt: TGTGCCAGCAGCTTAGAAGCGGGAGCGTCCGGGGAGCTGTTTTTT

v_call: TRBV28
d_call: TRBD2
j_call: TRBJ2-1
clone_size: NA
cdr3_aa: CASSLLWDREGNNEQFF
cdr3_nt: TGTGCCAGCAGTTTATTGTGGGACCGGGAGGGGAACAATGAGCAGTTCTTC

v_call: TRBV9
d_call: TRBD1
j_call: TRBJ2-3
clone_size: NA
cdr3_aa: CASSVETGGDTDTQYF
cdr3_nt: TGTGCCAGCAGCGTAGAGACAGGGGGCGACACAGATACGCAGTATTTT

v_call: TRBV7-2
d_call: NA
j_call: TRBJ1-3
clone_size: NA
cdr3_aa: CASSPSGNTIYF
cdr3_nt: TGTGCCAGCAGCCCTTCTGGAAACACCATATATTTT

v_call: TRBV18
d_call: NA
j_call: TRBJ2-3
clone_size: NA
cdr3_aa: CASSVRDTDTQYF
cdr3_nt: TGTGCCAGCTCAGTTCGGGACACAGATACGCAGTATTTT

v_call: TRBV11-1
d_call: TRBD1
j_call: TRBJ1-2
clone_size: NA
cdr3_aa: CASSFRDRDGYTF
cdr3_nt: TGTGCCAGCAGCTTCCGGGACAGAGATGGCTACACCTTC

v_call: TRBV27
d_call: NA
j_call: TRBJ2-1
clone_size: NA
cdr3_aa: CASSLWTDGGEQFF
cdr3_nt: TGTGCCAGCAGTTTATGGACCGACGGGGGAGAGCAGTTCTTC

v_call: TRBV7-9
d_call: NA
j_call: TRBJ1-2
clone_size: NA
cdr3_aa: CASSLGWAGLNGYTF
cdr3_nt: TGTGCCAGCAGCTTAGGATGGGCAGGGTTGAATGGCTACACCTTC

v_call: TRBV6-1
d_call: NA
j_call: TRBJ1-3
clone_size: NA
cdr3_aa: CASSVGGSGNTIYF
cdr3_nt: TGTGCCAGCAGTGTCGGAGGCTCTGGAAACACCATATATTTT